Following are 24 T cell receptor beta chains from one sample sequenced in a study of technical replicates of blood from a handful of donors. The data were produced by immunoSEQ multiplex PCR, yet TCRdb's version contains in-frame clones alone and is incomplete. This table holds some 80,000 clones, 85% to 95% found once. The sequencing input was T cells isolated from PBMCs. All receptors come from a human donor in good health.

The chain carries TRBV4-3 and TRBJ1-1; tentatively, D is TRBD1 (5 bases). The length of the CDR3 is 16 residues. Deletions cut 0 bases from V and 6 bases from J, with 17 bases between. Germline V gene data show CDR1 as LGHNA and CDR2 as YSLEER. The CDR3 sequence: CASSQDPLARVSEAFF. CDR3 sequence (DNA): TGCGCCAGCAGCCAAGATCCGTTGGCCAGGGTATCTGAAGCTTTCTTT.

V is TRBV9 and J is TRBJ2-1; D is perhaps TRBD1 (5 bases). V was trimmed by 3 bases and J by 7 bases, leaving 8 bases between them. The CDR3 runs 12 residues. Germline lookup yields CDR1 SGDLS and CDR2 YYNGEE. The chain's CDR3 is CASSGGANEQFF. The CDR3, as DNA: TGTGCCAGCAGCGGTGGGGCGAATGAGCAGTTCTTC.

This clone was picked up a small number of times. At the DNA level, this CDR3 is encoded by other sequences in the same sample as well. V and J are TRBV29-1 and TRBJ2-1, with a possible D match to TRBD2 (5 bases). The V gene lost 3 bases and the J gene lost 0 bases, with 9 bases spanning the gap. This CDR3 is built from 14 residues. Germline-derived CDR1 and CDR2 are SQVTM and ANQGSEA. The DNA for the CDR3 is TGCAGCGTTGATACCAGCGGCTCCTACAATGAGCAGTTCTTC. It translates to CSVDTSGSYNEQFF.

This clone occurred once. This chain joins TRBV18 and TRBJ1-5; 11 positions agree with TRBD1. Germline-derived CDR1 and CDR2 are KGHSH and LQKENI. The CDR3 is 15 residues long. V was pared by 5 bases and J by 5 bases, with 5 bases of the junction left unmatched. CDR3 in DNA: TGTGCCAGCTCATTCGGACAGGGGGCGCATCAGCCCCAGCATTTT. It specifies CASSFGQGAHQPQHF.

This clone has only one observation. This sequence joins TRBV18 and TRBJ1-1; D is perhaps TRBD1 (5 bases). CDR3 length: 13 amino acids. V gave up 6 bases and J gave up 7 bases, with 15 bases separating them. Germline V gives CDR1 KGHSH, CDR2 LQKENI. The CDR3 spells CASSPQGLGEAFF. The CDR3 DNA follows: TGTGCCAGCTCGCCTCAGGGACTGGGTGAAGCTTTCTTT.

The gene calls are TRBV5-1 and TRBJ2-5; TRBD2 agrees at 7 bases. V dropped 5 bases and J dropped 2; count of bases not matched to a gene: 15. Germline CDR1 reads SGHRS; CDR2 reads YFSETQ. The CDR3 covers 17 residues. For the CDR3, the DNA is TGCGCCAGCAGGGAATGGTCTCGCCTAGCGGTACAAGAGACCCAGTACTTC. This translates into CASREWSRLAVQETQYF.

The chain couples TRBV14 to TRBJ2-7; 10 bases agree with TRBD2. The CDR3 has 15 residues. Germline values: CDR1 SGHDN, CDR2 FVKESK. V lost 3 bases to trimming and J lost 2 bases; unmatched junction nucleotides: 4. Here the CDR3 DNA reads TGTGCCAGCAGCCAGGGGACTAGCGCTGCCTACGAGCAGTACTTC. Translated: CASSQGTSAAYEQYF.

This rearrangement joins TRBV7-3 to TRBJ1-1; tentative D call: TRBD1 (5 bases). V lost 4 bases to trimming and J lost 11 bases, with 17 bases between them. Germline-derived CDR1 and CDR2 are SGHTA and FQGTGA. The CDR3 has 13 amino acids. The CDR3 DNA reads TGTGCCAGCAGCTATACCCGACAGAGTTTGGCTTTCTTT. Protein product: CASSYTRQSLAFF.

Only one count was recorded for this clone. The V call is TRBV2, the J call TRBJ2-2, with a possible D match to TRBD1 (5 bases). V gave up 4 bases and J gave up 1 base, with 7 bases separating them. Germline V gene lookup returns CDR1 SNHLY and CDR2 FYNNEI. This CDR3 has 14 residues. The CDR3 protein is CASSARENTGELFF. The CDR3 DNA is TGTGCCAGCAGTGCCAGGGAGAACACCGGGGAGCTGTTTTTT.

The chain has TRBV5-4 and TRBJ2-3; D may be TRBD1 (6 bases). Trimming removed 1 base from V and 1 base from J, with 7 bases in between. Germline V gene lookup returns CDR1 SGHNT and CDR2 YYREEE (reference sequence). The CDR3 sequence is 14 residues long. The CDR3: CASSLSGGTDTQYF. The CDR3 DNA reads TGTGCCAGCAGCTTGTCAGGGGGCACAGATACGCAGTATTTT.

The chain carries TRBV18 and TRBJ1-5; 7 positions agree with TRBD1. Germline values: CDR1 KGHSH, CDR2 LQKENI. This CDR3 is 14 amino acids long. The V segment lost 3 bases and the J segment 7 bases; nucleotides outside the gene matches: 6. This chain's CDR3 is CASSPRQGGQPQHF. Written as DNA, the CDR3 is TGTGCCAGCTCACCCAGACAGGGAGGACAGCCCCAGCATTTT. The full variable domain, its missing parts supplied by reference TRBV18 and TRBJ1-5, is NAGVMQNPRHLVRRRGQEARLRCSPMKGHSHVYWYRQLPEEGLKFMVYLQKENIIDESGMPKERFSAEFPKEGPSILRIQQVVRGDSAAYFCASSPRQGGQPQHFGDGTRLSIL.

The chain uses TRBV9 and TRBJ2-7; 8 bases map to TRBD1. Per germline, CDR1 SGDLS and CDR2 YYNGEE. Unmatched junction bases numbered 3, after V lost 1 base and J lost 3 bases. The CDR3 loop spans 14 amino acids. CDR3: CASSVSGGVYEQYF. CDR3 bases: TGTGCCAGCAGCGTATCAGGGGGCGTCTACGAGCAGTACTTC.

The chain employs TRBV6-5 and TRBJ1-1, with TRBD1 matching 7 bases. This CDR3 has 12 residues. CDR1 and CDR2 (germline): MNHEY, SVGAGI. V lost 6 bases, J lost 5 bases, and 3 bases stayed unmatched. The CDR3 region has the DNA TGTGCCAGCAGAAAGACAGGGACTGAAGCTTTCTTT. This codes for CASRKTGTEAFF.

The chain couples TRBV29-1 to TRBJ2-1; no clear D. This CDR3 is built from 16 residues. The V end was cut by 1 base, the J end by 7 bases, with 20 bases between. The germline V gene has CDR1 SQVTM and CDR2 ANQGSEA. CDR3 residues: CSVEGARLSRLNEQFF. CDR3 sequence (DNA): TGCAGCGTTGAAGGCGCGCGCCTCTCACGCCTAAATGAGCAGTTCTTC.

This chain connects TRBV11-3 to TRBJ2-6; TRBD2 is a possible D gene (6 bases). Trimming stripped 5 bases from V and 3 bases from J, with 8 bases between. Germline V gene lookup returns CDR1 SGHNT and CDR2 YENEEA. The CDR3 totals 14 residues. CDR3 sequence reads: CASSGGVGANVLTF. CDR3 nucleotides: TGTGCCAGCAGCGGAGGGGTTGGGGCCAACGTCCTGACTTTC.

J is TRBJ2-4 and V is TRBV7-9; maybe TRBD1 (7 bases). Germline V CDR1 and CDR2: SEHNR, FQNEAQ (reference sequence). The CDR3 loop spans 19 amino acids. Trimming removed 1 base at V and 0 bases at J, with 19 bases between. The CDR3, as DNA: TGTGCCAGCAGCTTAGGGGGCTTTCAGGGGGGACTAGCCAAAAACATTCAGTACTTC. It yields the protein CASSLGGFQGGLAKNIQYF.

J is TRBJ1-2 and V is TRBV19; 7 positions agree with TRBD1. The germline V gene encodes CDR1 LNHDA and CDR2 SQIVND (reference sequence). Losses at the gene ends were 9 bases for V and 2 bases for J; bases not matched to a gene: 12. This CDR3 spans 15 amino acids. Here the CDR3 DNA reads TGTGCCAGCTCTCCCCAGGGACAGTCGAACTATGGCTACACCTTC. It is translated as CASSPQGQSNYGYTF.

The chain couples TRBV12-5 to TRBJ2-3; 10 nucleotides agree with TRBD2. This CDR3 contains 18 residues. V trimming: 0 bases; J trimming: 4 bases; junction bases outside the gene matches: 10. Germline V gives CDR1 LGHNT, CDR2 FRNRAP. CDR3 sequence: CASGLVASGSVSADTQYF. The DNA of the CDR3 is TGTGCTAGTGGTTTGGTAGCTAGCGGGAGTGTATCAGCAGATACGCAGTATTTT. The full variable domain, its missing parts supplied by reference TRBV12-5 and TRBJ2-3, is DARVTQTPRHKVTEMGQEVTMRCQPILGHNTVFWYRQTMMQGLELLAYFRNRAPLDDSGMPKDRFSAEMPDATLATLKIQPSEPRDSAVYFCASGLVASGSVSADTQYFGPGTRLTVL.

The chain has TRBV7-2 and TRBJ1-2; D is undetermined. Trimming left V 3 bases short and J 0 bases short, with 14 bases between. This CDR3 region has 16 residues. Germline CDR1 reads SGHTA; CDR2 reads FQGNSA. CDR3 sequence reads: CASSLGVELSNYGYTF. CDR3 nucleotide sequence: TGTGCCAGCAGCTTGGGCGTCGAGCTTTCTAACTATGGCTACACCTTC.

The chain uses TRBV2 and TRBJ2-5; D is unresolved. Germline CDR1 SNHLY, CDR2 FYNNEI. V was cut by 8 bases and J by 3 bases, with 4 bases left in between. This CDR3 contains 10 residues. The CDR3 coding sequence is TGTGCCAGCGTAGAAGAGACCCAGTACTTC. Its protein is CASVEETQYF. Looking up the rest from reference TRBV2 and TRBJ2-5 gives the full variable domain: EPEVTQTPSHQVTQMGQEVILRCVPISNHLYFYWYRQILGQKVEFLVSFYNNEISEKSEIFDDQFSVERPDGSNFTLKIRSTKLEDSAMYFCASVEETQYFGPGTRLLVL.

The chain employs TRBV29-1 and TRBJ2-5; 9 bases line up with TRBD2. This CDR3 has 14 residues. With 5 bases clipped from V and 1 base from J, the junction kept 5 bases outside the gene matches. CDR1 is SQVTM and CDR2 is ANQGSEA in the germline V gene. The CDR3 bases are TGCAGCGTTTCGACTAGCGGCACCCAAGAGACCCAGTACTTC. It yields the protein CSVSTSGTQETQYF.

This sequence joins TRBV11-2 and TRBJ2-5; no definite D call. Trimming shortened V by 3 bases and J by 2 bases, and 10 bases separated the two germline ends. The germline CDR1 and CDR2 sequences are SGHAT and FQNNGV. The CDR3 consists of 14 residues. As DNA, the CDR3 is TGTGCCAGCAGCTTTTTACTCGTTCAAGAGACCCAGTACTTC. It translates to CASSFLLVQETQYF.

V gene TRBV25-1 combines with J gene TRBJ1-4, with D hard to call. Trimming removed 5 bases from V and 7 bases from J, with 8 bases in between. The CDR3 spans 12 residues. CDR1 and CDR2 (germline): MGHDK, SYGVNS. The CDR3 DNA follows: TGTGCCAGCAGTCTTACGGGTGAAAAACTGTTTTTT. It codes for CASSLTGEKLFF.

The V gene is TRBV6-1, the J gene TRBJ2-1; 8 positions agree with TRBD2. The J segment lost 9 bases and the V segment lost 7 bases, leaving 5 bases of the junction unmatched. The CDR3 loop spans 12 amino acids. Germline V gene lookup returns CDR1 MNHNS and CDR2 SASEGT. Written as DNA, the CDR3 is TGTGCCAGCAAGCGGGGGTTGAGTGAGCAGTTCTTC. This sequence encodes CASKRGLSEQFF.